Listed below are T cell receptor beta chains from one sample, sequenced in a study of shared clonotypes between healthy human individuals. Libraries were prepared by immunoSEQ multiplex PCR; TCRdb keeps only in-frame clonotypes and omits some of them. Here the sample spans some 2,500,000 clones, roughly 90% being singletons. Sequencing was performed on naive CD4+ T cells from PBMCs. The receptors stem from a man aged 18-30 years in good health. Some clones in this sample may be carry-over from other donors' samples. The CDR3 runs from the conserved cysteine through the conserved F or W. The order of the fields is J gene, V gene, D gene, clone size, CDR3 DNA, CDR3 protein. The D gene is left open where the match is weak. Clone size appears in some rows only: once, few, many, or a class for an expanded clone.

TRBJ2-1	TRBV2	NA	NA	TGTGCCAGCAGTGACCCATGGCAGGCCGATAGTAATGAGCAGTTCTTC	CASSDPWQADSNEQFF
TRBJ2-7	TRBV29-1	NA	NA	TGCAGCGTTGAAAGGGGGGTCAAGCAGTACTTC	CSVERGVKQYF
TRBJ1-2	TRBV28	TRBD1	NA	TGTGCCAGCAGTTTCCCTCTAGGACAGGGGGCTGGTGGCTACACCTTC	CASSFPLGQGAGGYTF
TRBJ2-2	TRBV19	TRBD2	NA	TGTGCCAGCATGACTAGCGGGAGGAACACCGGGGAGCTGTTTTTT	CASMTSGRNTGELFF
TRBJ2-3	TRBV29-1	NA	NA	TGCAGCGCTGGGCCTGACTCGTATTTT	CSAGPDSYF
TRBJ2-4	TRBV18	NA	NA	TGTGCCAGCTCACCAACCGACGAGGGTGGAAGCATTCAGTACTTC	CASSPTDEGGSIQYF
TRBJ1-1	TRBV6-5	TRBD1	NA	TGTGCCAGCAGTTATGACAGGGGGCGCTGGGAAGCTTTCTTT	CASSYDRGRWEAFF
TRBJ2-1	TRBV11-2	TRBD2	NA	TGTGCCAGCAGCCGAAATAGGCGGGAGGTAATTGTTGAGCAGTTCTTC	CASSRNRREVIVEQFF
TRBJ2-2	TRBV11-3	TRBD2	once	TGTGCCAGCAGCTTAGGACTAGCGGGAGGAACCGGGGAGCTGTTTTTT	CASSLGLAGGTGELFF
TRBJ2-3	TRBV5-1	NA	NA	TGCGCCAGCAGCCCCGATGTAGTGAGCGAACACACAGATACGCAGTATTTT	CASSPDVVSEHTDTQYF